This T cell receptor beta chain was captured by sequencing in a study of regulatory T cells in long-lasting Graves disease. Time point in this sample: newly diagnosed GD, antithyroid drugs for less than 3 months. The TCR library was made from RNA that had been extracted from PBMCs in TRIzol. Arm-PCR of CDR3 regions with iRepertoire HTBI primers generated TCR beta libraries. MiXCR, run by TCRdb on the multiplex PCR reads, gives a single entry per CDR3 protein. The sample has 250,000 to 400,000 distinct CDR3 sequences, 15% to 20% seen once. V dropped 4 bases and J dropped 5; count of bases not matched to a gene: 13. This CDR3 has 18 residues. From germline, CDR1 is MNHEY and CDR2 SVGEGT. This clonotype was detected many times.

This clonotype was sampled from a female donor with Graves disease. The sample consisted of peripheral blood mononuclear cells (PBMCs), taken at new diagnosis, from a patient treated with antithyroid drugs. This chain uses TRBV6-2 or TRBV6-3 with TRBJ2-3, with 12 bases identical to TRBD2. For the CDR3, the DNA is TGTGCCAGCAGTTTAAGCTCACGACTAGCGGGAGTTAAAGATACGCAGTATTTT. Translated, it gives CASSLSSRLAGVKDTQYF.